The 11 T cell receptor beta chains in this list originate from one sample, sequenced in a study of blood T cell repertoires in COVID-19. TCRdb's table, derived via immunoSEQ multiplex PCR, lists solely in-frame clones and lacks some. The data show some 150,000 clones, approximately 84% seen once. Sequencing used peripheral blood. The origin of the receptors is a man in his 70s with acute or convalescent COVID-19.

This chain links TRBV3-1 (or the pseudogene TRBV3-2) with TRBJ2-1, with 11 bases that match TRBD2. The CDR3 sequence is 17 residues long. From germline, CDR1 is LGHDT and CDR2 YNNKEL (reference sequence). V shed 5 bases and J 3 bases; nucleotides not matched to a gene: 9. CDR3 nucleotide sequence: TGTGCCAGCAGCTCCGGGACTAGCGGCTCTAACTACAATGAGCAGTTCTTC. It translates to CASSSGTSGSNYNEQFF.

CDR3 nucleotides: TGCGCCAGCAGCACCTTACAGGGGGCCGGAGATACGCAGTATTTT. It yields the protein CASSTLQGAGDTQYF. The chain uses TRBV5-1 and TRBJ2-3; 9 nucleotides agree with TRBD1. The CDR3 totals 15 residues. The junction had 8 bases not matched to a gene; V was cut back by 4 bases and J by 5 bases. The germline V gene has CDR1 SGHRS and CDR2 YFSETQ.

The chain has TRBV6-6 and TRBJ2-7, with a weak D call TRBD2 (7 bases). V was cut by 8 bases and J by 5 bases, with 22 bases left in between. This CDR3 has 15 residues. Per the germline V gene, CDR1 is MNHNY and CDR2 is SVGAGI (reference sequence). This chain's CDR3 is CASGGQAGARHEQYF. The CDR3 coding sequence is TGTGCCAGCGGGGGTCAGGCGGGGGCCCGCCACGAGCAGTACTTC.

The chain couples TRBV21-1 to TRBJ2-1; TRBD2, as called in the table, went unchecked against the DNA. TRBV21-1 is flagged as a pseudogene. This CDR3 is built from 14 residues. The CDR3 DNA reads TGTGCCAGCAGCAAACCGACTTACTACAATGAGCAGTTCTTC. Amino acid sequence: CASSKPTYYNEQFF.

The CDR3 DNA sequence: TGTGCCAGCAGCTTAGGGGTCAGGGTGGGCAATCAGCCCCAGCATTTT. Residues: CASSLGVRVGNQPQHF. The genes are TRBV11-3 and TRBJ1-5; D may be TRBD1 (5 bases). With 1 base removed from V and 2 bases from J, the gap between germline ends came to 12 bases. The CDR3 has 16 amino acids. Germline values: CDR1 SGHNT, CDR2 YENEEA.

The V call is TRBV18, the J call TRBJ2-3; 12 bases are shared with TRBD1. The CDR3 totals 15 residues. The J segment lost 4 bases and the V segment lost 4 bases, leaving 3 bases of the junction unmatched. Germline loops: CDR1 KGHSH, CDR2 LQKENI. The CDR3 nucleotides are TGTGCCAGCTCACAGGGGACAGGGGGCCCAGATACGCAGTATTTT. This translates into CASSQGTGGPDTQYF. The whole variable domain, remainder taken from reference TRBV18 and TRBJ2-3, is NAGVMQNPRHLVRRRGQEARLRCSPMKGHSHVYWYRQLPEEGLKFMVYLQKENIIDESGMPKERFSAEFPKEGPSILRIQQVVRGDSAAYFCASSQGTGGPDTQYFGPGTRLTVL.

This chain joins TRBV5-8 and TRBJ1-5; D unclear. The CDR3 has 13 amino acids. V was shortened by 1 base and J by 7 bases, with 9 bases between the two germline ends. Germline loops: CDR1 SGHTS, CDR2 YDEGEE. The CDR3, as DNA: TGTGCCAGCAGCTTGTCTAGGGAGCAGCCCCAGCATTTT. Its protein product is CASSLSREQPQHF.

The chain links TRBV28 to TRBJ2-1; TRBD2 matches 8 bases. The CDR3 totals 13 residues. Unmatched junction bases numbered 4, after V lost 6 bases and J lost 6 bases. Per germline, CDR1 MDHEN and CDR2 SYDVKM. The CDR3 DNA is TGTGCCAGCAGGCGGGAGGAAGGCAATGAGCAGTTCTTC. As protein: CASRREEGNEQFF.

The J gene is TRBJ2-1, the V gene TRBV28, with TRBD2 matching 12 bases. Germline V CDR1 and CDR2: MDHEN, SYDVKM. V was pared by 5 bases and J by 7 bases, with 6 bases of the junction left unmatched. The CDR3 runs 15 residues. In nucleotides, the CDR3 is TGTGCCAGCAGTCGCCGACTAGCGGGAGCGAATGAGCAGTTCTTC. This gives the protein CASSRRLAGANEQFF.

This clone was recorded only once. The chain uses TRBV7-3 and TRBJ2-7, with 10 nucleotides matching TRBD1. CDR3 length: 17 amino acids. In germline, CDR1 is SGHTA, CDR2 FQGTGA. V lost 0 bases and J lost 5; bases outside the gene matches: 10. In DNA, the CDR3 is TGTGCCAGCAGCTTAACGTATCTCGGGACAGGGGTACACGAGCAGTACTTC. Its translation: CASSLTYLGTGVHEQYF.

The genes are TRBV7-6 and TRBJ1-4, with 8 positions matching TRBD1. Germline loops: CDR1 SGHVS, CDR2 FNYEAQ. This CDR3 comprises 15 residues. Trimming at V came to 5 bases and at J to 5 bases, leaving 7 bases not matched to a gene. DNA of the CDR3: TGTGCCAGCAGCCCCGGACAGGGCTGGAATGAAAAACTGTTTTTT. It specifies CASSPGQGWNEKLFF.